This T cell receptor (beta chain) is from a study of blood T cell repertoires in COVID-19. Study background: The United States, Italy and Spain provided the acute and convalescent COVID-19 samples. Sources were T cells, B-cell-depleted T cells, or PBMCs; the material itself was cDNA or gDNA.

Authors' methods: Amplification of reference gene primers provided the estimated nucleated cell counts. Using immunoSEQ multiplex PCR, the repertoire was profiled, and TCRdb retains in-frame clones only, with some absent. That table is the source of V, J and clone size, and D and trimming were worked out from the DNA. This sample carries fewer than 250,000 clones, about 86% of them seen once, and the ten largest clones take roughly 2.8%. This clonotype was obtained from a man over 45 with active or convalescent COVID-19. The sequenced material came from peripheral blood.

CDR3 sequence (DNA): TGTGCCAGCAGCCCCAGTGGGGCGGACTATGGCTACACCTTC. Translating it yields CASSPSGADYGYTF. V usage is TRBV2 and J usage is TRBJ1-2; D perhaps matches TRBD1 (5 bases). The V and J ends lost 6 bases and 3 bases respectively, with 14 bases between them. CDR1 and CDR2 (germline): SNHLY, FYNNEI. The CDR3 is 14 amino acids.